This T cell receptor beta chain was identified in a study of radiation and T cells in renal cell carcinoma. Study results and caveats: Top tumor clonotypes rose in blood 2 weeks post-radiation, then contracted.

Germline V gene sequence: CDR1 SGHAT, CDR2 FQNNGV. CDR3 size: 15 residues. Trimming took off 0 bases at V and 6 bases at J, with 12 bases between the two ends. TCRdb's table, derived via immunoSEQ multiplex PCR, lists solely in-frame clones and lacks some. The top ten hold around 12% of the sample, which has about 130,000 clones, about 88% seen once. With respect to this clone: Its antigen is currently unknown.

Time point described: baseline pretreatment blood. The treatment denotes: 15 Gy SBRT to primary tumor, nephrectomy 4 weeks later. The sequencing here drew on blood, taken from a patient whose treatment included radiotherapy and nephrectomy. The V and J genes are TRBV11-2 and TRBJ2-1, with a tentative D call TRBD2 (6 bases). The receptor's source is a woman aged 45-65 years with renal cell carcinoma. CDR3 nucleotide sequence: TGTGCCAGCAGCTTAGATCGCGGGGCTGGCAATGAGCAGTTCTTC. Its translation: CASSLDRGAGNEQFF.